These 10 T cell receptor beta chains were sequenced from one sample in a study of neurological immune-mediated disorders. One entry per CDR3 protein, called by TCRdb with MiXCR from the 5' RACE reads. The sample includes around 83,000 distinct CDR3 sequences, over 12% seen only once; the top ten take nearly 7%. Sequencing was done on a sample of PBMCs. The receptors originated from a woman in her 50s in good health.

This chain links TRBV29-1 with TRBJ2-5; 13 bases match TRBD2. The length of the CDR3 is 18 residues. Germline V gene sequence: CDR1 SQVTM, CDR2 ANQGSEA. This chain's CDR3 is CSTSPGTSGIIGGETQYF. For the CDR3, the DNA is TGCAGTACAAGCCCCGGGACTAGCGGGATAATCGGGGGGGAGACCCAGTACTTC.

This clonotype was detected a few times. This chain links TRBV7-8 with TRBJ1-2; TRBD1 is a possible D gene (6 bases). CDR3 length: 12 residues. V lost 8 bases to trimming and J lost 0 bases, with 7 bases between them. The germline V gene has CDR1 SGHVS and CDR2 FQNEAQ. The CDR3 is CASGQSNYGYTF. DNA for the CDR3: TGTGCCAGCGGACAGTCTAACTATGGCTACACCTTC. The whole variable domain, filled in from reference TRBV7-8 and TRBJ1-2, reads GAGVSQSPRYKVAKRGQDVALRCDPISGHVSLFWYQQALGQGPEFLTYFQNEAQLDKSGLPSDRFFAERPEGSVSTLKIQRTQQEDSAVYLCASGQSNYGYTFGSGTRLTVV.

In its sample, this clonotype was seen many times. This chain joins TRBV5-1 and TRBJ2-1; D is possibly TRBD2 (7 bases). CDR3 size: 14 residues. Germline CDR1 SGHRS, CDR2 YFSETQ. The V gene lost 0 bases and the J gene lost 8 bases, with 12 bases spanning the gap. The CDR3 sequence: CASSLATGGDEQFF. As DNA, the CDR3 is TGCGCCAGCAGCTTGGCGACGGGGGGCGATGAGCAGTTCTTC.

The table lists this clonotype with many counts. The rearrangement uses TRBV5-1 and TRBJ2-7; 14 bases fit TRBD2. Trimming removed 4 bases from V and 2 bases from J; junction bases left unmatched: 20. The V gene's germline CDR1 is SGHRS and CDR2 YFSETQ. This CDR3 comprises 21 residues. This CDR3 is CASSQGLAGDSVIPYPYEQYF. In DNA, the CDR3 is TGCGCCAGCAGCCAGGGACTAGCGGGAGACTCAGTAATTCCATATCCCTACGAGCAGTACTTC.

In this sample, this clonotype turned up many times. DNA for the CDR3: TGTGCCAGCAGTTACAAAAGGACAGGGGGCGGAGGCTATGGCTACACCTTC. Protein: CASSYKRTGGGGYGYTF. This chain joins TRBV6-5 and TRBJ1-2, with TRBD1 matching 11 bases. Per germline, CDR1 MNHEY and CDR2 SVGAGI. V trimming: 2 bases; J trimming: 4 bases; junction bases outside the gene matches: 9. The CDR3 has 17 amino acids.

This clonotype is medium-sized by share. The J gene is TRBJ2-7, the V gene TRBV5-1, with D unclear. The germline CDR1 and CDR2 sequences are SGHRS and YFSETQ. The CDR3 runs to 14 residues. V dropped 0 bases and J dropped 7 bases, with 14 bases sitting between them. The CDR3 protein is CASSLDRVEGEQYF. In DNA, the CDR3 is TGCGCCAGCAGCTTGGACCGGGTCGAAGGGGAGCAGTACTTC.

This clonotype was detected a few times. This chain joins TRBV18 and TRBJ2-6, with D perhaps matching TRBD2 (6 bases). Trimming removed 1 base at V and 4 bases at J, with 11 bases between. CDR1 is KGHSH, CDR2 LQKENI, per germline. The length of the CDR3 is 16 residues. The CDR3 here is CASSPQRASGANVLTF. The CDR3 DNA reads TGTGCCAGCTCACCACAGCGGGCTTCCGGGGCCAACGTCCTGACTTTC.

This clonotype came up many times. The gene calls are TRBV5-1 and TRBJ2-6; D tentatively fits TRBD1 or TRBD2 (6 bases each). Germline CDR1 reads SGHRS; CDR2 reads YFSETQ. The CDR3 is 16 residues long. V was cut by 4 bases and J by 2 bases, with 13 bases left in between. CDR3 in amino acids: CASSAMGGAGANVLTF. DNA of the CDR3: TGCGCCAGCAGCGCCATGGGGGGCGCTGGGGCCAACGTCCTGACTTTC.

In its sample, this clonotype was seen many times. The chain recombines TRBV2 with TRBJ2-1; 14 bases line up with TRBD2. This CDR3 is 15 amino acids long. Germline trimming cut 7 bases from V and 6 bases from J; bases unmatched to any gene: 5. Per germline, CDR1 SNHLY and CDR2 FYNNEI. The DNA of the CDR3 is TGTGCCAGCAATAGACTAGCGGGGGGGGTCAATGAGCAGTTCTTC. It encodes CASNRLAGGVNEQFF.

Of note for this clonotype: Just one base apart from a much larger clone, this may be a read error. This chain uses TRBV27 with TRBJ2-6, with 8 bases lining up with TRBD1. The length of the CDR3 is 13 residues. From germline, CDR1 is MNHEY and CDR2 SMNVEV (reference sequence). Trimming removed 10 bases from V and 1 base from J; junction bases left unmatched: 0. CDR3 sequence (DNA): TGTGCCAACAGGGGGTCTGGGGCCAACGTCCTGACTTTC. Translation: CANRGSGANVLTF. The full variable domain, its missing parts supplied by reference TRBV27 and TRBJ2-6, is EAQVTQNPRYLITVTGKKLTVTCSQNMNHEYMSWYRQDPGLGLRQIYYSMNVEVTDKGDVPEGYKVSRKEKRNFPLILESPSPNQTSLYFCANRGSGANVLTFGAGSRLTVL.